The 28 T cell receptor beta chains presented below share a single source sample, sequenced in a study of CD8+ T cells in alopecia areata. Following extraction, RNA underwent reverse transcription to cDNA, which served as the sequencing template. Here immunoSEQ multiplex PCR was the method, and the copy in TCRdb shows in-frame clones only, minus some. The sample consists of 190,000 or so clones, roughly 64% of them appearing once. Documented treatment: oral pan-JAK inhibitor, 5-10 mg twice daily. The sample here was CD8+ T cells sorted from blood, taken at week 24, from a patient treated with tofacitinib. The source is a human donor with alopecia areata.

The rearrangement links TRBV4-1 to TRBJ2-5; 11 bases fit TRBD2. Losses at the gene ends were 0 bases for V and 2 bases for J; bases not matched to a gene: 2. The CDR3 loop spans 16 amino acids. Germline CDR1 MGHRA, CDR2 YSYEKL. The CDR3 region is CASSQDLAGGQETQYF. In DNA, the CDR3 is TGCGCCAGCAGCCAAGATCTAGCGGGGGGACAAGAGACCCAGTACTTC.

In its sample, this clone was seen a few times. J is TRBJ1-2 and V is TRBV2, with a possible D match to TRBD1 (5 bases). CDR3 length: 17 amino acids. The V gene lost 0 bases and the J gene lost 3 bases, with 17 bases spanning the gap. The V gene's germline CDR1 is SNHLY and CDR2 FYNNEI. The CDR3, as DNA: TGTGCCAGCAGTGAAGCTTATATAGGGGTCGGGGACTATGGCTACACCTTC. Protein: CASSEAYIGVGDYGYTF.

V and J are TRBV9 and TRBJ2-1; D is possibly TRBD1 (5 bases). V was cut by 0 bases and J by 3 bases, with 13 bases left in between. The CDR3 is 16 amino acids. The germline V gene has CDR1 SGDLS and CDR2 YYNGEE. In nucleotides, the CDR3 is TGTGCCAGCAGCGTAGACGTTCTAAGGGGCTACAATGAGCAGTTCTTC. Its translation: CASSVDVLRGYNEQFF.

In its sample, this clone was seen a few times. The rearrangement links TRBV11-2 to TRBJ1-2; D uncertain. Trimming stripped 6 bases from V and 0 bases from J, with 5 bases between. Germline CDR1 is SGHAT and CDR2 is FQNNGV. This CDR3 contains 12 residues. The CDR3 loop is CASSSSNYGYTF. The CDR3 DNA is TGTGCCAGCAGTTCTTCTAACTATGGCTACACCTTC.

The rearrangement links TRBV30 to TRBJ2-3, with 8 bases matching TRBD2. Germline V lookup: CDR1 GTSNPN, CDR2 SVGIG (reference sequence). The CDR3 totals 16 residues. Germline trimming cut 4 bases from V and 0 bases from J; bases unmatched to any gene: 9. The DNA for the CDR3 is TGTGCCTGGACCACCGGACGGGGGGGTAGCACAGATACGCAGTATTTT. Translated: CAWTTGRGGSTDTQYF.

There are a few counts of this clone. The chain is built from TRBV29-1 and TRBJ1-3; D remains ambiguous. The CDR3 has 16 residues. From germline, CDR1 is SQVTM and CDR2 ANQGSEA. Deletions cut 0 bases from V and 0 bases from J, with 12 bases between. The CDR3 region is CSVEDHHSSSGNTIYF. The CDR3 DNA follows: TGCAGCGTTGAAGATCACCACAGTTCCTCTGGAAACACCATATATTTT.

In its sample, this clone was seen a few times. This sequence joins TRBV30 and TRBJ2-7; the match to TRBD1 covers 8 bases. The V gene end was trimmed by 3 bases and the J gene end by 2 bases; junction bases not matched to a gene: 12. Germline V gene sequence: CDR1 GTSNPN, CDR2 SVGIG (reference sequence). This CDR3 spans 16 amino acids. The CDR3 loop is CAWSATTGARPYEQYF. DNA of the CDR3: TGTGCCTGGAGCGCAACGACAGGGGCCAGACCCTACGAGCAGTACTTC.

This chain joins TRBV4-2 and TRBJ2-5; 7 nucleotides line up with TRBD1. Germline CDR1 LGHNA, CDR2 YNFKEQ. V lost 0 bases to trimming and J lost 2 bases; unmatched junction nucleotides: 9. This CDR3 region has 17 residues. The CDR3 is CASSQEPGTGEQETQYF. The CDR3 DNA reads TGTGCCAGCAGCCAAGAACCCGGTACAGGGGAACAAGAGACCCAGTACTTC.

The V gene is TRBV25-1, the J gene TRBJ2-2; TRBD2 is a possible D gene (7 bases). The CDR3 totals 12 residues. In germline, CDR1 is MGHDK, CDR2 SYGVNS. Trimming took off 8 bases at V and 6 bases at J, with 10 bases between the two ends. This chain's CDR3 is CASGEGAGELFF. CDR3 coding DNA: TGTGCCAGCGGGGAGGGGGCCGGGGAGCTGTTTTTT.

The CDR3 DNA sequence: TGTGCCAGCAGCTTAAGGGGGCGAGAGACCCAGTACTTC. It yields the protein CASSLRGRETQYF. This rearrangement joins TRBV7-9 to TRBJ2-5; TRBD1 matches at 7 bases. This CDR3 has 13 amino acids. J lost 4 bases, V lost 2 bases, and 1 base had no gene match. Germline CDR1 is SEHNR and CDR2 is FQNEAQ (reference sequence).

This clone turned up a few times. The gene calls are TRBV29-1 and TRBJ1-2; no clear D. Germline values: CDR1 SQVTM, CDR2 ANQGSEA. The V end lost 3 bases, the J end lost 7 bases, and 9 bases lay between the germline ends. This CDR3 is 11 amino acids long. The CDR3 DNA sequence: TGCAGCGTTGACACGACGCCTGGCTACACCTTC. Translation gives CSVDTTPGYTF.

This clone was detected only a few times. V is TRBV27 and J is TRBJ2-7, with a weak D call TRBD1 (5 bases). The CDR3 is 15 residues long. CDR1 and CDR2 from the germline V gene are MNHEY and SMNVEV (reference sequence). V was clipped by 2 bases and J by 5 bases, with 16 bases between them. CDR3 nucleotide sequence: TGTGCCAGCAGTTTAGTTTGGCAGGGTAACCACGAGCAGTACTTC. As protein: CASSLVWQGNHEQYF.

This clone was found a few times. The same CDR3 can be traced to other DNA sequences in this sample. The rearrangement joins TRBV29-1 to TRBJ2-1, with a weak D call TRBD2 (6 bases). From germline, CDR1 is SQVTM and CDR2 ANQGSEA. This CDR3 region has 14 residues. Trimming left V 3 bases short and J 0 bases short, with 9 bases between. The CDR3 DNA sequence: TGCAGCGTTGATCGGGGGAGCTCCTACAATGAGCAGTTCTTC. It translates to CSVDRGSSYNEQFF.

The J gene is TRBJ2-7, the V gene TRBV30; a weak D match, TRBD2 (5 bases). The CDR3 consists of 18 residues. Trimming removed 1 base from V and 2 bases from J, with 24 bases in between. Germline V CDR1 and CDR2: GTSNPN, SVGIG (reference sequence). CDR3 nucleotides: TGTGCCTGGAGTGCGGGTATAATGAGCGGAGACCGTACCTACGAGCAGTACTTC. Translated: CAWSAGIMSGDRTYEQYF.

This clone has just a few counts. V usage is TRBV29-1 and J usage is TRBJ2-2; D is undetermined. Trimming cost V 4 bases and J 6 bases, with 9 bases left between them. The CDR3 spans 12 residues. Germline values: CDR1 SQVTM, CDR2 ANQGSEA. CDR3 protein: CSVAGTAGELFF. The CDR3 nucleotides are TGCAGCGTTGCCGGTACAGCCGGGGAGCTGTTTTTT.

The genes are TRBV19 and TRBJ2-7, with 9 bases fitting TRBD2. The V and J ends lost 5 bases and 3 bases, in that order; junction bases with no gene match: 17. In germline, CDR1 is LNHDA, CDR2 SQIVND (reference sequence). The CDR3 has 18 amino acids. CDR3 nucleotides: TGTGCCAGTAGTGCCCTATGGCGGGGGGGCCCTAGGAACTACGAGCAGTACTTC. Protein product: CASSALWRGGPRNYEQYF.

This clone turned up a few times. The chain uses TRBV30 and TRBJ2-7; the match to TRBD1 covers 7 bases. The CDR3 contains 14 residues. V shed 3 bases, J shed 0 bases, and the junction held 5 bases outside the gene matches. Per germline, CDR1 GTSNPN and CDR2 SVGIG (reference sequence). The CDR3 coding sequence is TGTGCCTGGAGAGAAGACAGGGTCTCCTACGAGCAGTACTTC. As protein: CAWREDRVSYEQYF.

The J gene is TRBJ1-2, the V gene TRBV2; tentatively, D is TRBD1 (5 bases). The CDR3 length is 14 residues. Germline CDR1 is SNHLY and CDR2 is FYNNEI. Trimming stripped 9 bases from V and 6 bases from J, with 20 bases between. CDR3 DNA sequence: TGTGCCAGTCCTCTGAGGGGAGGGGAGAATGGCTACACCTTC. Translated, it gives CASPLRGGENGYTF.

The chain couples TRBV5-6 to TRBJ1-6; D uncertain. CDR1 and CDR2 from the germline V gene are SGHDT and YYEEEE. V was cut by 2 bases and J by 6 bases, with 6 bases left in between. The CDR3 loop spans 13 amino acids. The chain's CDR3 is CASSLALNSPLHF. CDR3 DNA sequence: TGTGCCAGCAGCTTAGCCCTTAATTCACCCCTCCACTTT.

The chain carries TRBV2 and TRBJ2-3; no firm D call. V dropped 2 bases and J dropped 6 bases, with 9 bases sitting between them. CDR1 is SNHLY and CDR2 is FYNNEI in the germline V gene. The CDR3 runs 13 residues. CDR3 sequence reads: CASSEWAPDTQYF. The CDR3, as DNA: TGTGCCAGCAGTGAATGGGCTCCCGATACGCAGTATTTT.

This clone came up a few times. V is TRBV2 and J is TRBJ2-7, with D hard to call. V gave up 8 bases and J gave up 2 bases, with 7 bases separating them. The length of the CDR3 is 11 residues. Germline-derived CDR1 and CDR2 are SNHLY and FYNNEI. The CDR3 bases are TGTGCCAGCGGATTTACCTACGAGCAGTACTTC. It specifies CASGFTYEQYF.

The chain carries TRBV27 and TRBJ1-1; D possibly corresponds to TRBD1 (6 bases). V lost 1 base and J lost 3, with 6 bases in between. CDR1 and CDR2 from the germline V gene are MNHEY and SMNVEV (reference sequence). The CDR3 covers 13 residues. The CDR3, as DNA: TGTGCCAGCAGTTTATACAGGGACACTGAAGCTTTCTTT. It encodes CASSLYRDTEAFF.

This clone was detected only a few times. The chain couples TRBV30 to TRBJ2-1, with TRBD1 matching over 10 bases. V shed 6 bases, J shed 8 bases, and the junction held 7 bases outside the gene matches. Per germline, CDR1 GTSNPN and CDR2 SVGIG (reference sequence). CDR3 size: 13 residues. The CDR3 nucleotides are TGTGCCTGCCCGGGACAGGGGTTCCATGAGCAGTTCTTC. The encoded protein is CACPGQGFHEQFF.

The chain carries TRBV5-4 and TRBJ2-7; weak D call: TRBD2 (5 bases). The CDR3 is made up of 14 amino acids. V was shortened by 0 bases and J by 2 bases, with 9 bases between the two germline ends. CDR1 and CDR2 from the germline V gene are SGHNT and YYREEE (reference sequence). The CDR3 DNA reads as TGTGCCAGCAGCTTGGTTCCCGGGGCCTACGAGCAGTACTTC. Translated, it gives CASSLVPGAYEQYF.

In regard to this clone: Other nucleotide sequences from this sample produce the same CDR3. The V call is TRBV6-6, the J call TRBJ2-3, with D unclear. Trimming removed 5 bases at V and 0 bases at J, with 3 bases between. The CDR3 consists of 12 residues. Germline V CDR1 and CDR2: MNHNY, SVGAGI (reference sequence). The CDR3 DNA follows: TGTGCCAGCAGTGGCAGCACAGATACGCAGTATTTT. This translates into CASSGSTDTQYF.

This clone was seen more than once but under ten times. The V and J genes are TRBV9 and TRBJ2-3; D tentatively reads TRBD1 or TRBD2 (6 bases each). The CDR3 contains 15 residues. The V gene lost 3 bases and the J gene lost 0 bases, with 11 bases spanning the gap. Germline CDR1 is SGDLS and CDR2 is YYNGEE. The CDR3 is CASSGGTTSTDTQYF. The CDR3 coding sequence is TGTGCCAGCAGCGGCGGGACAACTAGCACAGATACGCAGTATTTT. The full variable domain, completed using reference TRBV9 and TRBJ2-3, is DSGVTQTPKHLITATGQRVTLRCSPRSGDLSVYWYQQSLDQGLQFLIQYYNGEERAKGNILERFSAQQFPDLHSELNLSSLELGDSALYFCASSGGTTSTDTQYFGPGTRLTVL.

This clone was recorded only once. The chain is built from TRBV7-9 and TRBJ2-3; 7 nucleotides align to TRBD2. This CDR3 spans 16 amino acids. Germline V lookup: CDR1 SEHNR, CDR2 FQNEAQ (reference sequence). The J segment lost 1 base and the V segment lost 8 bases, leaving 12 bases of the junction unmatched. The CDR3 DNA reads TGTGCCAGCTCACAACGCCAGCGGGACCGCACAGATACGCAGTATTTT. Its translation is CASSQRQRDRTDTQYF.

V usage is TRBV11-2 and J usage is TRBJ2-7; possibly TRBD1 for D (6 bases). Between the trimmed V and J ends, which lost 5 bases and 4 bases, there was a span of 15 bases. CDR1 and CDR2 from the germline V gene are SGHAT and FQNNGV. The length of the CDR3 is 14 residues. The CDR3 region is CASSPRARGYEQYF. The CDR3 DNA is TGTGCCAGCAGCCCCAGGGCGAGGGGGTACGAGCAGTACTTC.